These 6 T cell receptor beta chains were sequenced from one sample in a study of Graves' ophthalmopathy and Graves' hyperthyroidism. From RNA, the CDR3 regions of TCR beta chains were amplified and sequenced. The first-round RT-PCR employed HTBI primers together with the Qiagen OneStep RT-PCR kit. A multiplex PCR was then performed as the second round. TCRdb re-called the multiplex PCR reads through MiXCR, storing one row per CDR3 protein. This table holds around 470,000 distinct CDR3 sequences, roughly 14% found once. The specimen was blood. The receptors originated from a woman in her twenties or thirties with Graves' ophthalmopathy.

J is TRBJ2-7 and V is TRBV28; D perhaps matches TRBD2 (6 bases). Per the germline V gene, CDR1 is MDHEN and CDR2 is SYDVKM. The V and J ends lost 2 bases and 2 bases respectively, with 13 bases between them. This CDR3 spans 15 amino acids. In nucleotides, the CDR3 is TGTGCCAGCAGTTTACCAGCGGCGGGGCCCTACGAGCAGTACTTC. It yields the protein CASSLPAAGPYEQYF.

This clonotype was found a few times. The chain uses TRBV12-5 and TRBJ2-7, with a tentative D call TRBD1 (6 bases). V was trimmed by 2 bases and J by 0 bases, leaving 14 bases between them. Germline CDR1 and CDR2: LGHNT and FRNRAP. The CDR3 is 16 amino acids. The CDR3 region is CASGLNGRGGSYEQYF. CDR3 coding DNA: TGTGCTAGTGGTTTGAACGGCAGGGGCGGCTCCTACGAGCAGTACTTC. The entire variable domain, with the rest obtained from reference TRBV12-5 and TRBJ2-7, is as follows: DARVTQTPRHKVTEMGQEVTMRCQPILGHNTVFWYRQTMMQGLELLAYFRNRAPLDDSGMPKDRFSAEMPDATLATLKIQPSEPRDSAVYFCASGLNGRGGSYEQYFGPGTRLTVT.

At least ten counts were recorded for this clonotype. V and J are TRBV20-1 and TRBJ1-2, with TRBD1 identical over 8 bases. With V trimmed by 6 bases and J by 4 bases, 4 bases remained unmatched. CDR3 size: 12 residues. Per the germline V gene, CDR1 is DFQATT and CDR2 is SNEGSKA (reference sequence). CDR3 sequence reads: CSAPDRAYGYTF. The DNA for the CDR3 is TGCAGTGCCCCGGACAGGGCCTATGGCTACACCTTC.

This clonotype showed up many times. The V call is TRBV20-1, the J call TRBJ2-5; 11 bases are a match to TRBD2. V was pared by 6 bases and J by 2 bases, with 8 bases of the junction left unmatched. Looked up from germline, CDR1 is DFQATT and CDR2 is SNEGSKA (reference sequence). The CDR3 has 15 amino acids. CDR3 DNA sequence: TGCAGTGCGAGGACTAGCGGGTGGACACAAGAGACCCAGTACTTC. Amino acid sequence: CSARTSGWTQETQYF.

Turning to this clonotype: A read error may account for a junction end that differs from germline. The J gene is TRBJ2-5, the V gene TRBV28; no firm D call. The germline V gene encodes CDR1 MDHEN and CDR2 SYDVKM. CDR3 length: 13 amino acids. CDR3 sequence reads: CASSNQYQETKYF. CDR3 nucleotide sequence: TGTGCCAGCAGTAACCAGTATCAAGAGACCAAGTACTTC.

This clonotype occurred many times. The rearrangement links TRBV30 to TRBJ2-2; D possibly corresponds to TRBD2 (6 bases). Germline CDR1 is GTSNPN and CDR2 is SVGIG (reference sequence). The ends were cut back, 3 bases at V and 6 bases at J, with 14 bases in the middle. This CDR3 region has 14 residues. The CDR3 nucleotides are TGTGCCTGGAGCCCGGGACTGTCTTCCGGGGAGCTGTTTTTT. Translation gives CAWSPGLSSGELFF.